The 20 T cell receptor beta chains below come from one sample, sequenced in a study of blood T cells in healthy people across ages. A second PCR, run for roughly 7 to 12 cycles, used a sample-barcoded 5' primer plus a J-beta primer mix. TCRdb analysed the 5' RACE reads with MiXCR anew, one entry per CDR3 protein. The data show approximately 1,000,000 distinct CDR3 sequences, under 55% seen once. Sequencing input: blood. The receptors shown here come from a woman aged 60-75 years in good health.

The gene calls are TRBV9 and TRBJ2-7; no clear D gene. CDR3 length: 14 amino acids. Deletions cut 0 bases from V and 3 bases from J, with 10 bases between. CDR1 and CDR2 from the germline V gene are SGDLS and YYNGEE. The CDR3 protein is CASSVGDRLYEQYF. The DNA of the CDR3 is TGTGCCAGCAGCGTAGGTGACCGGCTCTACGAGCAGTACTTC. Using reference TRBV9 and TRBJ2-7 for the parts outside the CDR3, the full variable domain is DSGVTQTPKHLITATGQRVTLRCSPRSGDLSVYWYQQSLDQGLQFLIQYYNGEERAKGNILERFSAQQFPDLHSELNLSSLELGDSALYFCASSVGDRLYEQYFGPGTRLTVT.

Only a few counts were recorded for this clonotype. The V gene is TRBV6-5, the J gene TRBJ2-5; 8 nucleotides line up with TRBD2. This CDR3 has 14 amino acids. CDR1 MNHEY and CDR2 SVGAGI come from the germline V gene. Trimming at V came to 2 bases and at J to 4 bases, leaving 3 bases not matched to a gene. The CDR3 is CASSYDLAGETQYF. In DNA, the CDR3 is TGTGCCAGCAGTTACGATCTAGCGGGAGAGACCCAGTACTTC.

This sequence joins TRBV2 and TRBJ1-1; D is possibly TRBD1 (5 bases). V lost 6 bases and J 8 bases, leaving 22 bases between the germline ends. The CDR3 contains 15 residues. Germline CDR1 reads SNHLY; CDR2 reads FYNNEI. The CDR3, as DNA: TGTGCCAGCAGGGACGACCAGGGCTACGGTGGAGAAGCTTTCTTT. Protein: CASRDDQGYGGEAFF. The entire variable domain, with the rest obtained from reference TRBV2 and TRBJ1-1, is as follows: EPEVTQTPSHQVTQMGQEVILRCVPISNHLYFYWYRQILGQKVEFLVSFYNNEISEKSEIFDDQFSVERPDGSNFTLKIRSTKLEDSAMYFCASRDDQGYGGEAFFGQGTRLTVV.

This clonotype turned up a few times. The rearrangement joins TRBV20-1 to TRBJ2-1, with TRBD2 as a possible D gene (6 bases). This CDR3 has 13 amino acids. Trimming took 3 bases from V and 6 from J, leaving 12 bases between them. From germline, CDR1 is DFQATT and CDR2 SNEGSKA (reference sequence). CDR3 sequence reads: CSASGGGRNEQFF. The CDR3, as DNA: TGCAGTGCTAGTGGGGGAGGACGCAATGAGCAGTTCTTC.

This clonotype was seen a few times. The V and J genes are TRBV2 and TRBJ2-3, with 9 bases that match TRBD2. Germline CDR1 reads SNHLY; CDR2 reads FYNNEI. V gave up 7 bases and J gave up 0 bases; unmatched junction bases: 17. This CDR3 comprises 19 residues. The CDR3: CASKAPQPLAGWSTDTQYF. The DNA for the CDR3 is TGTGCCAGCAAGGCACCACAGCCGCTAGCGGGATGGAGCACAGATACGCAGTATTTT.

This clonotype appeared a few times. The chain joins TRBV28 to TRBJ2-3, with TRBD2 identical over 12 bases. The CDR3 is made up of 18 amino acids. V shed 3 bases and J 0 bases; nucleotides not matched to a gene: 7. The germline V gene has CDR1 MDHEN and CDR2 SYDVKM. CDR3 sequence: CASSFPASGRGSTDTQYF. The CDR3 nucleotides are TGTGCCAGCAGTTTTCCAGCTAGCGGGAGGGGAAGCACAGATACGCAGTATTTT.

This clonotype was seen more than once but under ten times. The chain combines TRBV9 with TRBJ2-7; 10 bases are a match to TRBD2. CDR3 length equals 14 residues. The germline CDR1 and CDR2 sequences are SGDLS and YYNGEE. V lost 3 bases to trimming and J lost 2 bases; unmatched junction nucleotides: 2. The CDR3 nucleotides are TGTGCCAGCAGCGGGGGACTAGCGACCTACGAGCAGTACTTC. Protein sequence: CASSGGLATYEQYF.

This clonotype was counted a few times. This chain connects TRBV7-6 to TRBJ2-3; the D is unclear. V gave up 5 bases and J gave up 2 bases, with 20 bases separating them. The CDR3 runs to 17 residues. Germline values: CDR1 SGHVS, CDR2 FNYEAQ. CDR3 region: CASSLKRIGQATDTQYF. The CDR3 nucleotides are TGTGCCAGCAGCCTAAAAAGGATAGGGCAAGCCACAGATACGCAGTATTTT.

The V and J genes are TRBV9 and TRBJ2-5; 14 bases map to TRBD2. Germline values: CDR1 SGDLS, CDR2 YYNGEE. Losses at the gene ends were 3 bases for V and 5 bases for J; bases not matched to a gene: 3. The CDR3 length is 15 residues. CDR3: CASSAGTSGSETQYF. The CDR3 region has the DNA TGTGCCAGCAGCGCAGGGACTAGCGGGAGCGAGACCCAGTACTTC.

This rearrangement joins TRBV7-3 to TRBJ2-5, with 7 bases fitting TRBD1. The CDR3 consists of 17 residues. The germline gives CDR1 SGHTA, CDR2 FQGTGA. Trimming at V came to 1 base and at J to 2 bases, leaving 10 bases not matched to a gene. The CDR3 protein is CASSLKGKGAGQETQYF. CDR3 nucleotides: TGTGCCAGCAGCTTAAAGGGAAAGGGGGCTGGGCAAGAGACCCAGTACTTC.

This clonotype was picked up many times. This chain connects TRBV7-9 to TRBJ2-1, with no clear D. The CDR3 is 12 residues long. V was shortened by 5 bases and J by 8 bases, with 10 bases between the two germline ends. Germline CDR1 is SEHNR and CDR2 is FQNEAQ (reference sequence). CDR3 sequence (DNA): TGTGCCAGCAGCCCCCTTGGGGATGAGCAGTTCTTC. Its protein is CASSPLGDEQFF.

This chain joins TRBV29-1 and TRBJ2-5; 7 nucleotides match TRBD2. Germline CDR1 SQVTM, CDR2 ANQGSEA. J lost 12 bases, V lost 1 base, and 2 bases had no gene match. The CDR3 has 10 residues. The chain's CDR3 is CSVEVREKYF. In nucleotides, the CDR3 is TGCAGCGTTGAAGTGCGGGAGAAGTACTTC.

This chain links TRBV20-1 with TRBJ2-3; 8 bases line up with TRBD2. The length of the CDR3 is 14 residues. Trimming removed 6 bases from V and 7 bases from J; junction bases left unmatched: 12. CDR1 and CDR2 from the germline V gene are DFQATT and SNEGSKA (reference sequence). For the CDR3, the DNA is TGCAGTGCACCTCTAGCGGGTGGAGGGAATACGCAGTATTTT. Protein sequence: CSAPLAGGGNTQYF.

The CDR3 loop is CASSQAGVGADTQYF. DNA for the CDR3: TGCGCCAGCAGCCAAGCGGGAGTGGGGGCAGATACGCAGTATTTT. V and J are TRBV10-1 and TRBJ2-3; 8 bases line up with TRBD2. The CDR3 spans 15 residues. Germline assignment: CDR1 WNHNN and CDR2 SYGVQD (reference sequence). V shed 6 bases, J shed 4 bases, and the junction held 9 bases outside the gene matches.

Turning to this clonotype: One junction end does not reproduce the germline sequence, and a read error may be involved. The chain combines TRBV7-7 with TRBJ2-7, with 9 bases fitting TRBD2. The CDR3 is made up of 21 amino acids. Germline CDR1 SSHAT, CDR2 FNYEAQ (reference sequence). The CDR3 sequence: CASSLGVGTDFLAGIFDEQYF. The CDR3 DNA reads TGTGCTAGCAGCTTAGGGGTCGGGACAGACTTTCTAGCGGGGATTTTTGACGAGCAGTACTTC.

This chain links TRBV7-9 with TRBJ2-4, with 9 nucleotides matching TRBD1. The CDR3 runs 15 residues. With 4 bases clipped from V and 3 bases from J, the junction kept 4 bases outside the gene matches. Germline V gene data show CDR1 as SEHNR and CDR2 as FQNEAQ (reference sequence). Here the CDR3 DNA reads TGTGCCAGCAGCTCGAGACAGGGGGTCAAAAACATTCAGTACTTC. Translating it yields CASSSRQGVKNIQYF.

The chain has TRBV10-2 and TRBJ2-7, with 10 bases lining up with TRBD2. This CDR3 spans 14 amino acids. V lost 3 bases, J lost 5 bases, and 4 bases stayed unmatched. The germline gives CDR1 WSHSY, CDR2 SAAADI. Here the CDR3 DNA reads TGCGCCAGCAGTGATCTAGCGGGAGTCGACGAGCAGTACTTC. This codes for CASSDLAGVDEQYF.

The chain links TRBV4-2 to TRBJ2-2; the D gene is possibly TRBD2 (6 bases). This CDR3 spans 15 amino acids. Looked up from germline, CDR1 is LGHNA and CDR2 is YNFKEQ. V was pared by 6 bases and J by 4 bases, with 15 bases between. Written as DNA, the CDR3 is TGTGCCAGCAGGGCAGGGAGGCAGATCACCGGGGAGCTGTTTTTT. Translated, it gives CASRAGRQITGELFF.

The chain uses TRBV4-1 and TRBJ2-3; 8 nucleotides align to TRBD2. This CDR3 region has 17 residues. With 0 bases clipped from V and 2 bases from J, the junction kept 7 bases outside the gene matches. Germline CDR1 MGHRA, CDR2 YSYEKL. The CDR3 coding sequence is TGCGCCAGCAGCCAAGAACGGGGGGGGGTCAACACAGATACGCAGTATTTT. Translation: CASSQERGGVNTDTQYF.

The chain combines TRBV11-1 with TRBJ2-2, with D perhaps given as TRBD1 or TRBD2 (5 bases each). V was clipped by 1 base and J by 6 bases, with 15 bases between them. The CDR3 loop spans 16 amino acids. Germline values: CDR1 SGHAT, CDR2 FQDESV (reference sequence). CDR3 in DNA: TGTGCCAGCAGCTTAGGATCCGGGATGGGGGCCGGGGAGCTGTTTTTT. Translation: CASSLGSGMGAGELFF. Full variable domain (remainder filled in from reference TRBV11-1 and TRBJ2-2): EAEVAQSPRYKITEKSQAVAFWCDPISGHATLYWYRQILGQGPELLVQFQDESVVDDSQLPKDRFSAERLKGVDSTLKIQPAELGDSAMYLCASSLGSGMGAGELFFGEGSRLTVL.